This TCR beta chain emerged from a study of blood T cell repertoires in COVID-19. Study summary: Samples representing acute and convalescent COVID-19 were sourced from the United States, Italy and Spain. From T cells, B-cell-depleted T cells, or PBMCs came the material, which was cDNA or gDNA.

V dropped 5 bases and J dropped 5 bases, with 12 bases sitting between them. The CDR3 spans 13 residues. Looked up from germline, CDR1 is SQVTM and CDR2 is ANQGSEA. Original data processing: Cell counts per sample came from amplifying reference gene primers. The method was immunoSEQ multiplex PCR; TCRdb's version includes in-frame clones alone and lacks a portion of them. The DNA gave D and trimming, while V, J and clone size come from that table. The sample has about 100,000 clones; around four fifths are singletons. This sequence originates from a woman aged 70 to 79 with acute or convalescent COVID-19. The sample was peripheral blood. This rearrangement joins TRBV29-1 to TRBJ1-4; D not resolved. CDR3 region: CSVRERSNEKLFF. CDR3 nucleotide sequence: TGCAGCGTTCGTGAGCGGTCGAATGAAAAACTGTTTTTT.